These 25 T cell receptor beta chains were sequenced from one sample in a study of shared clonotypes between healthy human individuals. Produced via immunoSEQ multiplex PCR; TCRdb's table is partial and in-frame only. Of about 2 million clones listed, 85% to 95% are singletons. Cells designated naive CD8 were CD45RO-negative and were positively selected for CCR7, with terminally differentiated effector memory CD45RA+ cells excluded. The source material was naive CD8+ T cells sorted from blood. The receptor set was obtained from a man aged 18 to 30 in good health.

The J gene is TRBJ1-6, the V gene TRBV27; D uncertain. The V and J ends lost 4 bases and 6 bases respectively, with 7 bases between them. The CDR3 spans 13 residues. Germline CDR1 reads MNHEY; CDR2 reads SMNVEV (reference sequence). DNA for the CDR3: TGTGCCAGCAGTTCCCATAGTAATTCACCCCTCCACTTT. Its protein product is CASSSHSNSPLHF.

Here the CDR3 reads CASSPDQGGSYEQYF. The CDR3 nucleotides read TGTGCCAGCAGCCCAGACCAGGGGGGTAGCTACGAGCAGTACTTC. The J gene is TRBJ2-7, the V gene TRBV28; tentative D call: TRBD1 (7 bases). Trimming pared 6 bases from V and 3 bases from J, leaving 18 bases between. This CDR3 region has 15 residues. Germline V lookup: CDR1 MDHEN, CDR2 SYDVKM.

Remarks on this clone: The sample holds other DNA sequences that translate to the same CDR3. The V call is TRBV5-1, the J call TRBJ1-3; D uncertain. The CDR3 has 12 residues. V dropped 0 bases and J dropped 4 bases, with 2 bases sitting between them. Germline V gene data show CDR1 as SGHRS and CDR2 as YFSETQ. CDR3 nucleotide sequence: TGCGCCAGCAGCTTGGAAGGAAACACCATATATTTT. Its protein is CASSLEGNTIYF.

The V and J genes are TRBV7-9 and TRBJ2-7; D unresolved. CDR3 length: 14 amino acids. V was pared by 5 bases and J by 0 bases, with 11 bases between. Germline assignment: CDR1 SEHNR and CDR2 FQNEAQ (reference sequence). The CDR3 DNA sequence: TGTGCCAGCAGCGCAGAGACGAGCTCCTACGAGCAGTACTTC. Translation gives CASSAETSSYEQYF.

The chain couples TRBV11-1 to TRBJ2-7, with unresolved D. V was pared by 0 bases and J by 5 bases, with 8 bases between. The germline gives CDR1 SGHAT, CDR2 FQDESV (reference sequence). The CDR3 totals 13 residues. The CDR3 DNA sequence: TGTGCCAGCAGCTTAGCCGGTGGAGACGAGCAGTACTTC. Protein: CASSLAGGDEQYF.

This clone was found once. Other nucleotide sequences from this sample produce the same CDR3. This chain joins TRBV9 and TRBJ2-7; D uncertain. V gave up 0 bases and J gave up 0 bases, with 4 bases separating them. From germline, CDR1 is SGDLS and CDR2 YYNGEE. The CDR3 covers 13 residues. The CDR3 loop is CASSVGVSYEQYF. The CDR3 coding sequence is TGTGCCAGCAGCGTAGGGGTCTCCTACGAGCAGTACTTC.

This clone was found once. The sample has other DNA sequences that encode this CDR3 too. The chain employs TRBV5-4 and TRBJ2-7, with 7 bases matching TRBD1. The CDR3 runs to 13 residues. The V and J ends lost 5 bases and 2 bases, in that order; junction bases with no gene match: 4. Per the germline V gene, CDR1 is SGHNT and CDR2 is YYREEE (reference sequence). The CDR3 DNA follows: TGTGCCAGCAGTTTAGGGGGCACCTACGAGCAGTACTTC. It is translated as CASSLGGTYEQYF.

This clone appeared once. The rearrangement joins TRBV6-1 to TRBJ2-2; either TRBD1 or TRBD2 may fit D (5 bases each). CDR1 is MNHNS, CDR2 SASEGT, per germline. There are 16 residues in the CDR3. The V and J ends lost 4 bases and 7 bases respectively, with 19 bases between them. The CDR3 nucleotides read TGTGCCAGCAGTGGAAACGGGGCCAACGGTGGCGGGGAGCTGTTTTTT. Translated: CASSGNGANGGGELFF.

The chain joins TRBV5-1 to TRBJ1-1; 9 bases agree with TRBD1. CDR3 length: 15 amino acids. Germline V gene data show CDR1 as SGHRS and CDR2 as YFSETQ. With 5 bases clipped from V and 7 bases from J, the junction kept 12 bases outside the gene matches. The CDR3 sequence: CASSSEWDRENEAFF. The CDR3 region has the DNA TGCGCCAGCAGTAGTGAATGGGACAGGGAGAATGAAGCTTTCTTT.

The chain has TRBV10-1 and TRBJ2-3; 8 nucleotides line up with TRBD1. The CDR3 loop spans 16 amino acids. The germline gives CDR1 WNHNN, CDR2 SYGVQD (reference sequence). The V gene end was trimmed by 6 bases and the J gene end by 0 bases; junction bases not matched to a gene: 8. This CDR3 is CASSPGTGPSTDTQYF. CDR3 bases: TGCGCCAGCAGCCCCGGGACAGGACCTAGCACAGATACGCAGTATTTT.

As DNA, the CDR3 is TGCGCCAGCAGCTTGAGGCTAGACTACGAGCAGTACTTC. Its translation is CASSLRLDYEQYF. The chain carries TRBV5-1 and TRBJ2-7; unclear D gene. V gave up 1 base and J gave up 3 bases, with 8 bases separating them. CDR1 SGHRS and CDR2 YFSETQ come from the germline V gene. CDR3 length: 13 residues.

The chain is built from TRBV14 and TRBJ1-2, with TRBD1 identical over 9 bases. V was clipped by 0 bases and J by 4 bases; unmatched bases: 6. Germline V gene sequence: CDR1 SGHDN, CDR2 FVKESK. The CDR3 contains 16 residues. CDR3 protein: CASSQDLQGATYGYTF. CDR3 coding DNA: TGTGCCAGCAGCCAAGATTTACAGGGGGCCACCTATGGCTACACCTTC.

Points on this clone: This same CDR3 is encoded by further DNA sequences in the sample. This rearrangement joins TRBV4-1 to TRBJ2-1; perhaps D is TRBD1 or TRBD2 (5 bases each). Trimming cost V 8 bases and J 0 bases, with 11 bases left between them. CDR3 size: 14 residues. Looked up from germline, CDR1 is MGHRA and CDR2 is YSYEKL. CDR3 loop: CASSPGPSYNEQFF. CDR3 nucleotide sequence: TGCGCCAGCTCCCCGGGGCCCTCCTACAATGAGCAGTTCTTC.

This clone was detected only once. The chain couples TRBV28 to TRBJ2-5; 8 positions match TRBD2. Germline CDR1 is MDHEN and CDR2 is SYDVKM. V was clipped by 5 bases and J by 3 bases; unmatched bases: 8. CDR3 length: 15 amino acids. The CDR3 loop reads CASSLPGGLEETQYF. In nucleotides, the CDR3 is TGTGCCAGCAGTCTCCCGGGAGGGTTGGAAGAGACCCAGTACTTC.

With regard to this clone: An end of the junction differs from the germline gene, which may be a read error. This chain joins TRBV4-1 and TRBJ1-1; D unclear. The CDR3 has 14 residues. Germline V gives CDR1 MGHRA, CDR2 YSYEKL. The CDR3 is CAGSQVVGNTEAFF. CDR3 sequence (DNA): TGCGCCGGCAGCCAGGTCGTCGGAAACACTGAAGCTTTCTTT.

The rearrangement joins TRBV9 to TRBJ2-5, with 8 bases fitting TRBD2. Germline CDR1 SGDLS, CDR2 YYNGEE. Losses at the gene ends were 0 bases for V and 1 base for J; bases not matched to a gene: 5. CDR3 length: 16 residues. The CDR3 DNA reads as TGTGCCAGCAGCGTAGGACGGGAGGGACTCCAAGAGACCCAGTACTTC. This gives the protein CASSVGREGLQETQYF.

This clone was found a few times. The sample carries other DNA sequences with the same CDR3. The J gene is TRBJ1-5, the V gene TRBV4-1; no reliable D call. CDR1 MGHRA and CDR2 YSYEKL come from the germline V gene. V dropped 0 bases and J dropped 4 bases, with 4 bases sitting between them. The CDR3 is 13 residues long. The CDR3 DNA reads TGCGCCAGCAGCCAAGATTCAAATCAGCCCCAGCATTTT. This encodes CASSQDSNQPQHF.

In DNA, the CDR3 is TGTGCCAGCAGCTTGATGATGGGGGGCACAGATACGCAGTATTTT. Translation: CASSLMMGGTDTQYF. The chain links TRBV5-6 to TRBJ2-3; perhaps D is TRBD1 or TRBD2 (5 bases each). The CDR3 covers 15 residues. Between the trimmed V and J ends, which lost 1 base and 1 base, there was a span of 10 bases. The germline V gene has CDR1 SGHDT and CDR2 YYEEEE.

This chain uses TRBV7-9 with TRBJ2-7; no reliable D call. The germline V and J ends were trimmed by 5 bases and 3 bases, with 17 bases remaining between them. This CDR3 region has 15 residues. Germline values: CDR1 SEHNR, CDR2 FQNEAQ (reference sequence). CDR3 bases: TGTGCCAGCAGCGACTCGTCCGAGGTTGACTACGAGCAGTACTTC. Translation gives CASSDSSEVDYEQYF.

V usage is TRBV10-3 and J usage is TRBJ2-7; TRBD1 is a possible D gene (6 bases). Germline loops: CDR1 ENHRY, CDR2 SYGVKD. Trimming removed 3 bases at V and 2 bases at J, with 14 bases between. This CDR3 is 15 amino acids long. CDR3 protein: CAISDPMDSPYEQYF. CDR3 coding DNA: TGTGCCATCAGTGACCCGATGGACAGTCCCTACGAGCAGTACTTC.

In DNA, the CDR3 is TGTGCCAGCAGCACTACGGACAGGGGACACAATGAGCAGTTCTTC. It translates to CASSTTDRGHNEQFF. The rearrangement uses TRBV7-9 and TRBJ2-1, with 9 bases lining up with TRBD1. CDR1 is SEHNR, CDR2 FQNEAQ, per germline (reference sequence). With V trimmed by 5 bases and J by 5 bases, 7 bases remained unmatched. The CDR3 contains 15 residues.

The chain links TRBV14 to TRBJ1-1; 10 nucleotides agree with TRBD1. The V segment lost 0 bases and the J segment 4 bases; nucleotides outside the gene matches: 2. This CDR3 comprises 15 residues. Germline assignment: CDR1 SGHDN and CDR2 FVKESK. CDR3 sequence: CASSQEGQGSTEAFF. The CDR3 DNA reads TGTGCCAGCAGCCAAGAGGGACAGGGGAGCACTGAAGCTTTCTTT.

This chain uses TRBV27 with TRBJ2-3; possibly TRBD1 or TRBD2 for D (6 bases each). The CDR3 covers 16 residues. V gave up 6 bases and J gave up 2 bases, with 18 bases separating them. Germline assignment: CDR1 MNHEY and CDR2 SMNVEV (reference sequence). In DNA, the CDR3 is TGTGCCAGCAGCAGACTTGGGGGCGGGAACACAGATACGCAGTATTTT. Protein product: CASSRLGGGNTDTQYF.

This clone was seen only once. The chain employs TRBV25-1 and TRBJ1-5; maybe TRBD1 (6 bases). Germline-derived CDR1 and CDR2 are MGHDK and SYGVNS. This CDR3 is built from 16 residues. The germline V and J ends were trimmed by 7 bases and 6 bases, with 22 bases remaining between them. CDR3: CASTTTNRQEAQPQHF. CDR3 sequence (DNA): TGTGCCAGCACCACCACCAATCGACAGGAAGCTCAGCCCCAGCATTTT. Full variable domain (remainder filled in from reference TRBV25-1 and TRBJ1-5): EADIYQTPRYLVIGTGKKITLECSQTMGHDKMYWYQQDPGMELHLIHYSYGVNSTEKGDLSSESTVSRIRTEHFPLTLESARPSHTSQYLCASTTTNRQEAQPQHFGDGTRLSIL.

J is TRBJ2-1 and V is TRBV5-1; 9 nucleotides agree with TRBD2. Germline V gene lookup returns CDR1 SGHRS and CDR2 YFSETQ. V was pared by 0 bases and J by 4 bases, with 5 bases of the junction left unmatched. The CDR3 is 16 residues long. CDR3 protein: CASSLEPSGDYNEQFF. CDR3 DNA sequence: TGCGCCAGCAGCTTGGAACCTAGCGGGGATTACAATGAGCAGTTCTTC.